The 32 T cell receptor beta chains reported below all come from one sample, sequenced in a study of T-cell memory formation after mild COVID-19. TCRdb reprocessed the 5' RACE reads via MiXCR and lists one record per CDR3 protein. This sample yields around 190,000 distinct CDR3 sequences, of which about 18% are seen a single time; roughly 4% belongs to the top ten. The specimen sequenced was PBMCs or a T cell subset sorted from them (not recorded which). The receptors come from a man aged 18 to 35 who had mild COVID-19 (a few samples of this study predate the infection). Cell type and time point are not known.

V is TRBV6-2 or TRBV6-3 and J is TRBJ2-7; the D is unclear. Trimming removed 6 bases from V and 4 bases from J, with 13 bases in between. The CDR3 runs to 13 residues. Germline assignment: CDR1 MNHEY and CDR2 SVGEGT. DNA of the CDR3: TGTGCCAGCAGACTTGGGTCGGCATACGAGCAGTACGTC. Translating it yields CASRLGSAYEQYV.

This clonotype was counted between two and nine times. The V and J genes are TRBV15 and TRBJ1-5; D unclear. Germline CDR1 and CDR2: LNHNV and YYDKDF (reference sequence). CDR3 length: 16 amino acids. The V end was cut by 0 bases, the J end by 7 bases, with 16 bases between. CDR3 loop: CATSRDQSSLGQPQHF. CDR3 in DNA: TGTGCCACCAGCAGAGATCAGTCAAGTCTCGGGCAGCCCCAGCATTTT.

This clonotype was seen more than once but under ten times. The V and J genes are TRBV7-9 and TRBJ1-1; D is undetermined. V was cut by 6 bases and J by 1 base, with 12 bases left in between. The CDR3 extends over 14 amino acids. Germline loops: CDR1 SEHNR, CDR2 FQNEAQ (reference sequence). The CDR3 spells CASRPGRKNTEAFF. The CDR3 DNA reads TGTGCCAGCAGACCGGGCAGGAAGAACACTGAAGCTTTCTTT.

The chain carries TRBV2 and TRBJ2-7, with D perhaps given as TRBD1 or TRBD2 (6 bases each). The V gene lost 7 bases and the J gene lost 6 bases, with 22 bases spanning the gap. Germline V CDR1 and CDR2: SNHLY, FYNNEI. The CDR3 has 15 residues. This chain's CDR3 is CASKYRGRQGSEQYV. DNA of the CDR3: TGTGCCAGCAAATACCGGGGGCGCCAGGGTAGCGAGCAGTACGTC.

The chain combines TRBV7-2 with TRBJ2-1, with D unclear. Trimming took off 1 base at V and 10 bases at J, with 8 bases between the two ends. From germline, CDR1 is SGHTA and CDR2 FQGNSA. The CDR3 has 12 amino acids. Here the CDR3 DNA reads TGTGCCAGCAGCTTAGGTGTGGGAGAGCAGTTCTTC. Translating gives CASSLGVGEQFF.

This clonotype came up a few times. This chain links TRBV7-2 with TRBJ1-1; D might be TRBD1 (5 bases). Germline values: CDR1 SGHTA, CDR2 FQGNSA. The CDR3 totals 13 residues. V lost 2 bases and J lost 8, with 12 bases in between. CDR3 amino acids: CASSLLYGTEAFF. The CDR3 region has the DNA TGTGCCAGCAGCTTATTATATGGGACCGAAGCTTTCTTT. The whole variable domain, filled in from reference TRBV7-2 and TRBJ1-1, reads GAGVSQSPSNKVTEKGKDVELRCDPISGHTALYWYRQSLGQGLEFLIYFQGNSAPDKSGLPSDRFSAERTGGSVSTLTIQRTQQEDSAVYLCASSLLYGTEAFFGQGTRLTVV.

The chain uses TRBV9 and TRBJ1-4, with D uncertain. CDR1 is SGDLS and CDR2 is YYNGEE in the germline V gene. Trimming took off 2 bases at V and 5 bases at J, with 10 bases between the two ends. The CDR3 is made up of 14 amino acids. The DNA for the CDR3 is TGTGCCAGCAGCGTTAGAGTTTCGAATGAAAAACTGTTTTTT. It specifies CASSVRVSNEKLFF.

This clonotype has a handful of counts. The CDR3 DNA reads as TGTGCCAGCAGTGAAAGTAGGGGACCCACAGATACGCAGTATTTT. It codes for CASSESRGPTDTQYF. The chain has TRBV2 and TRBJ2-3; D tentatively fits TRBD1 or TRBD2 (5 bases each). Germline V gene sequence: CDR1 SNHLY, CDR2 FYNNEI. Trimming left V 2 bases short and J 2 bases short, with 11 bases between. The CDR3 is 15 residues long.

The chain links TRBV7-6 to TRBJ2-2; 10 nucleotides agree with TRBD1. This CDR3 contains 16 residues. Germline CDR1 is SGHVS and CDR2 is FNYEAQ. The V and J ends lost 3 bases and 5 bases, in that order; junction bases with no gene match: 6. CDR3 coding DNA: TGTGCCAGCAGCTTTTACGGGACAGGGGTGACCGGGGAGCTGTTTTTT. Translated, it gives CASSFYGTGVTGELFF.

The rearrangement uses TRBV7-2 and TRBJ1-5; D gene unclear. CDR3 length: 12 amino acids. Germline V lookup: CDR1 SGHTA, CDR2 FQGNSA. The V end was cut by 4 bases, the J end by 5 bases, with 6 bases between. CDR3 DNA sequence: TGTGCCAGCAGCTGGGCCGATCAGCCCCAGCATTTT. Protein product: CASSWADQPQHF.

This clonotype has at least ten counts. One end of the junction fails to match germline, which may point to a read error. In DNA, the CDR3 is TGCGCCAGCAGCCCCGGGACGGCTAACTATGGCTACACCTTC. Its translation: CASSPGTANYGYTF. V is TRBV18 and J is TRBJ1-2; D may be TRBD1 (5 bases). CDR3 size: 14 residues. CDR1 is KGHSH, CDR2 LQKENI, per germline.

The chain uses TRBV7-6 and TRBJ1-4, with D tentatively TRBD1 (5 bases). Trimming pared 5 bases from V and 7 bases from J, leaving 17 bases between. Germline lookup yields CDR1 SGHVS and CDR2 FNYEAQ. The CDR3 has 15 residues. The CDR3 reads CASSPYSGELEKLFF. CDR3 bases: TGTGCCAGCAGCCCATATTCGGGGGAGCTTGAAAAACTGTTTTTT.

CDR3 nucleotides: TGTGCCAGCAGTGAAAGGAGGGGCGCGATCTACGAGCAGTACTTC. Residues: CASSERRGAIYEQYF. The rearrangement joins TRBV6-1 to TRBJ2-7, with D maybe TRBD2 (6 bases). Germline lookup yields CDR1 MNHNS and CDR2 SASEGT. The CDR3 totals 15 residues. V was cut by 2 bases and J by 3 bases, with 14 bases left in between.

This clonotype was observed a handful of times. The V call is TRBV9, the J call TRBJ2-3; TRBD2 matches 9 bases. The V gene end was trimmed by 0 bases and the J gene end by 7 bases; junction bases not matched to a gene: 9. The CDR3 length is 16 residues. From germline, CDR1 is SGDLS and CDR2 YYNGEE. CDR3 nucleotides: TGTGCCAGCAGCGTAGTAAGCGGGGGGAATGGAAATACGCAGTATTTT. It specifies CASSVVSGGNGNTQYF. The full variable domain, in which reference TRBV9 and TRBJ2-3 provide the parts outside the CDR3, is DSGVTQTPKHLITATGQRVTLRCSPRSGDLSVYWYQQSLDQGLQFLIQYYNGEERAKGNILERFSAQQFPDLHSELNLSSLELGDSALYFCASSVVSGGNGNTQYFGPGTRLTVL.

The chain carries TRBV3-1 and TRBJ2-1; 12 bases fit TRBD2. Looked up from germline, CDR1 is LGHDT and CDR2 is YNNKEL (reference sequence). CDR3 length equals 16 residues. The trim removed 3 bases at V and 10 bases at J, leaving 10 bases unmatched. CDR3 sequence reads: CASSHPGTSGSGEQFF. The CDR3 nucleotides are TGTGCCAGCAGCCACCCCGGGACTAGCGGGTCCGGGGAGCAGTTCTTC.

The chain is built from TRBV12-3 or TRBV12-4 and TRBJ1-5, with D hard to call. CDR3 length: 13 residues. Trimming left V 6 bases short and J 9 bases short, with 15 bases between. The CDR3 region is CASSRLRDGPQHF. CDR3 DNA: TGTGCCAGCAGCCGGTTACGTGATGGGCCCCAGCATTTT.

There are a few counts of this clonotype. The chain uses TRBV18 and TRBJ1-1, with D uncertain. Germline-derived CDR1 and CDR2 are KGHSH and LQKENI. The CDR3 contains 13 residues. V lost 4 bases, J lost 3 bases, and 9 bases lay in between. In DNA, the CDR3 is TGTGCCAGCTCACTAACAGAAGACACTGAAGCTTTCTTT. This codes for CASSLTEDTEAFF. The whole variable domain, remainder taken from reference TRBV18 and TRBJ1-1, is NAGVMQNPRHLVRRRGQEARLRCSPMKGHSHVYWYRQLPEEGLKFMVYLQKENIIDESGMPKERFSAEFPKEGPSILRIQQVVRGDSAAYFCASSLTEDTEAFFGQGTRLTVV.

This clonotype turned up a few times. V usage is TRBV7-2 and J usage is TRBJ2-7; D might be TRBD2 (5 bases). With 1 base removed from V and 4 bases from J, the gap between germline ends came to 17 bases. CDR1 and CDR2 from the germline V gene are SGHTA and FQGNSA. The CDR3 length is 16 residues. DNA for the CDR3: TGTGCCAGCAGCTTAGGTGCGGGCCCGGTAAATTACGAGCAGTACTTC. It translates to CASSLGAGPVNYEQYF.

The rearrangement uses TRBV6-1 and TRBJ2-1; D gene uncertain. V shed 6 bases and J shed 6 bases, with 12 bases lying between them. Germline-derived CDR1 and CDR2 are MNHNS and SASEGT. The CDR3 is 13 amino acids. The DNA for the CDR3 is TGTGCCAGCAGACGAAGAGGTGGCAATGAGCAGTTCTTC. It yields the protein CASRRRGGNEQFF.

V is TRBV5-4 and J is TRBJ1-1; 7 nucleotides align to TRBD1. CDR1 and CDR2 (germline): SGHNT, YYREEE (reference sequence). V lost 7 bases and J lost 7; bases outside the gene matches: 4. The CDR3 has 11 residues. The CDR3 DNA sequence: TGTGCCAGCGTAGGGGACAGTGAAGCTTTCTTT. Translating gives CASVGDSEAFF.

This clonotype was seen repeatedly, ten times or more. V gene TRBV4-1 combines with J gene TRBJ2-5; a possible D gene is TRBD2 (6 bases). Germline V gene sequence: CDR1 MGHRA, CDR2 YSYEKL. Trimming took 4 bases from V and 7 from J, leaving 19 bases between them. The CDR3 sequence is 15 residues long. DNA for the CDR3: TGCGCCAGCAGCCGAGTCTGGGGGGTTCGAGGGACCCAGTACTTC. It translates to CASSRVWGVRGTQYF.

This clonotype was recorded many times. The rearrangement links TRBV7-2 to TRBJ2-5; 8 bases match TRBD2. Germline V CDR1 and CDR2: SGHTA, FQGNSA. The junction had 4 bases not matched to a gene; V was cut back by 3 bases and J by 4 bases. This CDR3 region has 14 residues. The CDR3 sequence is CASSLGGGPETQYF. The CDR3 DNA reads TGTGCCAGCAGCTTGGGCGGGGGGCCAGAGACCCAGTACTTC.

This clonotype occurred many times. The V call is TRBV9, the J call TRBJ2-3; maybe TRBD1 (5 bases). The CDR3 has 15 amino acids. V was clipped by 4 bases and J by 4 bases, with 16 bases between them. Germline values: CDR1 SGDLS, CDR2 YYNGEE. This CDR3 is CASSPQGRSPDTQYF. The CDR3 DNA is TGTGCCAGCAGCCCCCAGGGTAGAAGCCCAGATACGCAGTATTTT.

The sample holds many counts of this clonotype. V is TRBV7-2 and J is TRBJ2-3; D might be TRBD2 (6 bases). V dropped 2 bases and J dropped 4 bases, with 10 bases sitting between them. Germline assignment: CDR1 SGHTA and CDR2 FQGNSA. The CDR3 loop spans 14 amino acids. CDR3 sequence reads: CASSLLEGADTQYF. CDR3 in DNA: TGTGCCAGCAGCTTACTGGAGGGAGCAGATACGCAGTATTTT.

The V call is TRBV6-5, the J call TRBJ2-2, with D possibly TRBD1 on 5 matching bases. CDR3 length: 16 amino acids. Germline lookup yields CDR1 MNHEY and CDR2 SVGAGI. Trimming pared 5 bases from V and 0 bases from J, leaving 13 bases between. This CDR3 reads CASSPWGDPNTGELFF. The CDR3 region has the DNA TGTGCCAGCAGTCCCTGGGGCGATCCGAACACCGGGGAGCTGTTTTTT.

The genes are TRBV7-2 and TRBJ1-2, with D possibly TRBD1 on 5 matching bases. Germline assignment: CDR1 SGHTA and CDR2 FQGNSA. V gave up 4 bases and J gave up 7 bases, with 13 bases separating them. The CDR3 consists of 13 residues. CDR3 amino acids: CASSSRTLGGYTF. The CDR3, as DNA: TGTGCCAGCAGCTCCCGGACATTGGGTGGCTACACCTTC.

V usage is TRBV6-1 and J usage is TRBJ2-7; 8 positions agree with TRBD1. The length of the CDR3 is 14 residues. Trimming removed 4 bases from V and 2 bases from J; junction bases left unmatched: 4. Germline V CDR1 and CDR2: MNHNS, SASEGT. DNA of the CDR3: TGTGCCAGCAGTGGGGGACAGGATCCCTACGAGCAGTACTTC. Amino acid sequence: CASSGGQDPYEQYF.

J is TRBJ2-6 and V is TRBV7-3, with D perhaps TRBD2 (6 bases). The CDR3 is 16 residues long. Germline CDR1 and CDR2: SGHTA and FQGTGA. V was trimmed by 0 bases and J by 2 bases, leaving 8 bases between them. The DNA for the CDR3 is TGTGCCAGCAGCTTAACTTCGGGGGCTGGGGCCAACGTCCTGACTTTC. This translates into CASSLTSGAGANVLTF.

This clonotype occurred a few times. The genes are TRBV12-5 and TRBJ2-3; TRBD2 matches at 7 bases. The CDR3 is made up of 16 amino acids. Germline-derived CDR1 and CDR2 are LGHNT and FRNRAP. V lost 1 base and J lost 5; bases outside the gene matches: 9. CDR3 sequence: CASGLGASGNGDTQYF. The CDR3 DNA sequence: TGTGCTAGTGGTTTGGGGGCTAGCGGCAATGGAGATACGCAGTATTTT.

The table lists this clonotype with a few counts. The chain couples TRBV5-1 to TRBJ1-1; D gene ambiguous. This CDR3 is 14 amino acids long. Looked up from germline, CDR1 is SGHRS and CDR2 is YFSETQ. Trimming cost V 4 bases and J 4 bases, with 14 bases left between them. The CDR3 DNA sequence: TGCGCCAGCAGCCCGGTGGCGGGAAGCACTGAAGCTTTCTTT. It encodes CASSPVAGSTEAFF.

This clonotype was counted between two and nine times. V gene TRBV20-1 combines with J gene TRBJ2-5; D is possibly TRBD2 (6 bases). V lost 0 bases to trimming and J lost 1 base, with 12 bases between them. The CDR3 is 15 amino acids. CDR1 and CDR2 (germline): DFQATT, SNEGSKA (reference sequence). The CDR3 DNA is TGCAGTGCTAGAGATCCCCGGGGGAGCCAAGAGACCCAGTACTTC. Translation gives CSARDPRGSQETQYF.

The chain has TRBV5-1 and TRBJ2-4, with 8 bases fitting TRBD2. J was trimmed by 4 bases and V by 4 bases; bases with no gene match: 10. This CDR3 has 16 amino acids. Germline CDR1 is SGHRS and CDR2 is YFSETQ. CDR3 in DNA: TGCGCCAGCAGCGACGAGCGGGGGCATTCGAAAAACATTCAGTACTTC. Its protein product is CASSDERGHSKNIQYF.